Reported below is one T cell receptor beta chain. Its cognate antigen is unknown. CDR3 size: 13 residues. Trimming stripped 2 bases from V and 3 bases from J, with 7 bases between. Per germline, CDR1 ENHRY and CDR2 SYGVKD. Method: immunoSEQ multiplex PCR; TCRdb's copy keeps in-frame clones and lacks some. The sample gives some 69,000 clones, approximately 97% of which show up once; roughly 2.3% is in the top ten. This specimen comes from a study of cytomegalovirus exposure and HLA in healthy donors. Study details: It was reported in a later analysis that the same platform had been used for the 90 to 150 validation repertoires as for the roughly 710 first-cohort repertoires.

Study findings and constraints: Confirmation in vitro established that a few CMV-associated chains were specific for CMV antigens.

The sequence derives from a man aged 18-30 years in good health and CMV-seronegative. The sequencing input was PBMCs. The chain links TRBV10-3 to TRBJ1-2, with D possibly TRBD1 on 6 matching bases. The CDR3, as DNA: TGTGCCATCAGTGAGGCAGGGGACTATGGCTACACCTTC. It translates to CAISEAGDYGYTF.